This entry lists 29 T cell receptor beta chains sequenced from one sample in a study of response to subunit inactivated influenza vaccine. TCRdb fed the RT-PCR reads into MiXCR, producing one record per CDR3 protein. Here the sample spans approximately 520,000 distinct CDR3 sequences, approximately 15% being singletons. The input for sequencing was CD4+ T cells sorted from PBMCs, taken around 25 months after vaccination. These receptors came from a man aged 50 to 69 who received an inactivated influenza vaccine.

This clonotype was seen more than once but under ten times. The gene calls are TRBV3-1 and TRBJ1-6; D is ambiguous. The CDR3 is 14 residues long. Per germline, CDR1 LGHDT and CDR2 YNNKEL (reference sequence). V was trimmed by 2 bases and J by 17 bases, leaving 19 bases between them. The CDR3 region has the DNA TGTGCCAGCAGCCAACGGGCCCAGCAGGCCCAAGTCCACTTT. It specifies CASSQRAQQAQVHF.

The table lists this clonotype with a few counts. CDR3 in DNA: TGCAGTGCTACCACCTTCACAGATACGCAGTATTTT. Protein product: CSATTFTDTQYF. The chain joins TRBV20-1 to TRBJ2-3; unclear D gene. Trimming left V 4 bases short and J 2 bases short, with 7 bases between. The CDR3 consists of 12 residues. Germline V CDR1 and CDR2: DFQATT, SNEGSKA (reference sequence).

In this sample, this clonotype turned up a few times. J is TRBJ2-1 and V is TRBV5-1, with a tentative D call TRBD2 (5 bases). CDR3 length: 13 amino acids. Deletions cut 5 bases from V and 9 bases from J, with 15 bases between. The germline V gene has CDR1 SGHRS and CDR2 YFSETQ. The CDR3 nucleotides read TGCGCCAGCAGGACCCCGATAAGCGGTGAGCAGTTCTTC. Encoded protein: CASRTPISGEQFF.

This clonotype was seen more than once but under ten times. The genes are TRBV6-2 or TRBV6-3 and TRBJ2-3, with TRBD2 identical over 15 bases. The CDR3 covers 15 residues. CDR1 is MNHEY and CDR2 is SVGEGT in the germline V gene. After removal of 6 bases from V and 8 bases from J, the junction contained 6 bases not matched to a gene. In nucleotides, the CDR3 is TGTGCCAGCAGGAGGACTAGCGGGAGGGCCGGTACGCAGTATTTT. Translation: CASRRTSGRAGTQYF.

This clonotype was recorded a few times. The V gene is TRBV7-2, the J gene TRBJ1-6; TRBD1 is a possible D gene (5 bases). CDR3 size: 15 residues. V lost 3 bases, J lost 9 bases, and 15 bases lay in between. Germline CDR1 reads SGHTA; CDR2 reads FQGNSA. CDR3 in amino acids: CASSLGRRGISPLHF. Here the CDR3 DNA reads TGTGCCAGCAGCTTGGGGCGCAGAGGGATTTCACCCCTCCACTTT.

This clonotype was counted only a few times. The rearrangement links TRBV12-3 or TRBV12-4 to TRBJ1-1; D uncertain. V dropped 7 bases and J dropped 1 base, with 10 bases sitting between them. CDR3 size: 13 residues. CDR3 DNA sequence: TGTGCCAGCAAAAGTCACGCGAACACTGAAGCTTTCTTT. Residues: CASKSHANTEAFF.

There are many counts of this clonotype. The V and J genes are TRBV7-8 and TRBJ1-6; D may be TRBD1 (5 bases). Between the trimmed V and J ends, which lost 5 bases and 9 bases, there was a span of 20 bases. Germline V gene sequence: CDR1 SGHVS, CDR2 FQNEAQ. The CDR3 runs to 16 residues. The CDR3 coding sequence is TGTGCCAGCAGCCCCGAGGGAGGGACCACGGGTTCACCCCTCCACTTT. This sequence encodes CASSPEGGTTGSPLHF.

This clonotype was counted at least ten times. The gene calls are TRBV5-6 and TRBJ1-1; tentatively, D is TRBD1 (6 bases). Between the trimmed V and J ends, which lost 4 bases and 1 base, there was a span of 11 bases. The CDR3 is made up of 14 amino acids. The germline V gene encodes CDR1 SGHDT and CDR2 YYEEEE. CDR3 region: CASSQGTTNTEAFF. The CDR3 DNA reads TGTGCCAGCAGCCAAGGGACAACGAACACTGAAGCTTTCTTT.

J is TRBJ2-4 and V is TRBV13; D remains ambiguous. The V and J ends lost 8 bases and 3 bases respectively, with 8 bases between them. Germline V gene lookup returns CDR1 PRHDT and CDR2 FYEKMQ (reference sequence). This CDR3 contains 12 residues. In DNA, the CDR3 is TGTGCCAGCTCTCCGGGCAAAAACATTCAGTACTTC. The encoded protein is CASSPGKNIQYF.

CDR3 residues: CASSLGSAGAEETQYF. For the CDR3, the DNA is TGCGCCAGCAGCTTGGGTTCGGCGGGAGCCGAAGAGACCCAGTACTTC. The rearrangement links TRBV5-1 to TRBJ2-5; TRBD2 agrees at 7 bases. The V segment lost 0 bases and the J segment 3 bases; nucleotides outside the gene matches: 8. This CDR3 is built from 16 residues. CDR1 is SGHRS, CDR2 YFSETQ, per germline. Drawing the rest from reference TRBV5-1 and TRBJ2-5, the complete variable domain is KAGVTQTPRYLIKTRGQQVTLSCSPISGHRSVSWYQQTPGQGLQFLFEYFSETQRNKGNFPGRFSGRQFSNSRSEMNVSTLELGDSALYLCASSLGSAGAEETQYFGPGTRLLVL.

In its sample, this clonotype was seen many times. V and J are TRBV20-1 and TRBJ2-1, with 11 bases aligning to TRBD2. Germline loops: CDR1 DFQATT, CDR2 SNEGSKA (reference sequence). CDR3 size: 17 residues. With 5 bases clipped from V and 0 bases from J, the junction kept 9 bases outside the gene matches. The CDR3 DNA sequence: TGCAGTGCTTCTAGACTAGCGGGACAGAGCTCCTACAATGAGCAGTTCTTC. Its translation: CSASRLAGQSSYNEQFF.

The chain has TRBV20-1 and TRBJ2-5; 7 bases fit TRBD2. Germline CDR1 reads DFQATT; CDR2 reads SNEGSKA (reference sequence). V lost 0 bases and J lost 2; bases outside the gene matches: 12. The CDR3 runs 17 residues. The CDR3 region is CSARDRDRGRGQETQYF. In nucleotides, the CDR3 is TGCAGTGCTAGAGATCGGGACCGCGGGAGAGGTCAAGAGACCCAGTACTTC.

The genes are TRBV28 and TRBJ2-3, with TRBD2 matching over 8 bases. CDR3 length: 15 residues. Germline-derived CDR1 and CDR2 are MDHEN and SYDVKM. V lost 6 bases to trimming and J lost 3 bases; unmatched junction nucleotides: 8. CDR3 sequence: CASRESGGGTDTQYF. The CDR3 nucleotides are TGTGCCAGCAGAGAAAGCGGGGGAGGTACAGATACGCAGTATTTT.

The chain employs TRBV29-1 and TRBJ1-2; TRBD1 is a possible D gene (5 bases). CDR1 and CDR2 from the germline V gene are SQVTM and ANQGSEA. The CDR3 spans 16 residues. Trimming left V 0 bases short and J 4 bases short, with 18 bases between. CDR3 in amino acids: CSVEEGPSMQGYGYTF. The CDR3 DNA is TGCAGCGTTGAAGAAGGGCCTTCGATGCAGGGCTATGGCTACACCTTC.

This clonotype was observed a handful of times. The genes are TRBV6-2 or TRBV6-3 and TRBJ2-7; TRBD2 aligns across 14 bases. Looked up from germline, CDR1 is MNHEY and CDR2 is SVGEGT. The CDR3 covers 18 residues. V lost 6 bases, J lost 0 bases, and 10 bases stayed unmatched. The CDR3 nucleotides read TGTGCCAGCAGACCGGGACTAGCGGGAGTATTGAGCTCCTACGAGCAGTACTTC. Protein: CASRPGLAGVLSSYEQYF.

The table lists this clonotype with a few counts. V is TRBV28 and J is TRBJ1-6; a weak D match, TRBD1 (6 bases). There are 13 residues in the CDR3. From germline, CDR1 is MDHEN and CDR2 SYDVKM. Trimming removed 6 bases at V and 7 bases at J, with 10 bases between. The CDR3: CASRSGVNSPLHF. The CDR3, as DNA: TGTGCCAGCAGATCAGGGGTAAATTCACCCCTCCACTTT.

This clonotype was picked up a small number of times. The CDR3 DNA reads as TGTGCCAGCAGGAGGACAGAAACCGGGGAGCTGTTTTTT. Amino acid sequence: CASRRTETGELFF. The chain joins TRBV2 to TRBJ2-2; D may be TRBD1 (6 bases). CDR1 and CDR2 (germline): SNHLY, FYNNEI. V was pared by 6 bases and J by 5 bases, with 10 bases between. The CDR3 contains 13 residues.

The chain is built from TRBV20-1 and TRBJ1-4; D unresolved. Germline V lookup: CDR1 DFQATT, CDR2 SNEGSKA (reference sequence). The CDR3 sequence is 14 residues long. Trimming stripped 3 bases from V and 8 bases from J, with 16 bases between. This CDR3 is CSASAGRPEEKLFF. CDR3 DNA sequence: TGCAGTGCTAGTGCGGGCAGGCCCGAGGAAAAACTGTTTTTT.

The chain combines TRBV27 with TRBJ1-5, with 7 positions matching TRBD1. Germline values: CDR1 MNHEY, CDR2 SMNVEV (reference sequence). V trimming: 5 bases; J trimming: 14 bases; junction bases outside the gene matches: 9. There are 12 residues in the CDR3. The CDR3 bases are TGTGCCAGCAGTAGCATCACCGGGACAGAGCATTTT. Translated: CASSSITGTEHF.

The chain is built from TRBV28 and TRBJ2-6; 7 nucleotides match TRBD2. Germline CDR1 MDHEN, CDR2 SYDVKM. CDR3 size: 13 residues. Trimming at V came to 8 bases and at J to 3 bases, leaving 1 base not matched to a gene. CDR3 DNA: TGTGCCAGCTCGGGAGGTGGGGCCAACGTCCTGACTTTC. Amino acid sequence: CASSGGGANVLTF.

The chain carries TRBV28 and TRBJ1-4; D is uncertain. The V end was cut by 6 bases, the J end by 2 bases, with 10 bases between. The CDR3 sequence is 14 residues long. Germline V gene sequence: CDR1 MDHEN, CDR2 SYDVKM. CDR3 residues: CASRRLSTNEKLFF. Here the CDR3 DNA reads TGTGCCAGCAGGCGGTTGTCGACTAATGAAAAACTGTTTTTT.

This clonotype showed up just a few times. The chain combines TRBV20-1 with TRBJ2-7; D gene ambiguous. The CDR3 has 15 amino acids. V gave up 0 bases and J gave up 0 bases, with 12 bases separating them. Germline-derived CDR1 and CDR2 are DFQATT and SNEGSKA (reference sequence). Written as DNA, the CDR3 is TGCAGTGCTAGAGATCCTTACCTGAGCTCCTACGAGCAGTACTTC. This encodes CSARDPYLSSYEQYF.

In this sample, this clonotype turned up once. The chain uses TRBV2 and TRBJ2-1, with 10 nucleotides matching TRBD1. V gave up 6 bases and J gave up 7 bases; unmatched junction bases: 6. Germline-derived CDR1 and CDR2 are SNHLY and FYNNEI. The CDR3 spans 14 residues. This chain's CDR3 is CASRGDRGWNEQFF. The CDR3 DNA is TGTGCCAGCAGAGGGGACAGGGGTTGGAATGAGCAGTTCTTC.

In its sample, this clonotype was seen many times. The chain carries TRBV12-3 or TRBV12-4 and TRBJ1-1; tentative D call: TRBD1 (5 bases). There are 14 residues in the CDR3. V gave up 6 bases and J gave up 0 bases, with 11 bases separating them. The CDR3 bases are TGTGCCAGCAGGACAGAGGTCGTGAACACTGAAGCTTTCTTT. Protein sequence: CASRTEVVNTEAFF.

This clonotype was picked up a small number of times. J is TRBJ2-1 and V is TRBV18; weak D call: TRBD2 (6 bases). This CDR3 region has 12 residues. Looked up from germline, CDR1 is KGHSH and CDR2 is LQKENI. Trimming took 4 bases from V and 9 from J, leaving 10 bases between them. CDR3 nucleotides: TGTGCCAGCTCACTACTAGCAGTTGAGCAGTTCTTC. It specifies CASSLLAVEQFF.

This chain uses TRBV5-1 with TRBJ2-3; D is uncertain. V was clipped by 1 base and J by 4 bases, with 10 bases between them. The CDR3 is 14 amino acids. CDR1 is SGHRS, CDR2 YFSETQ, per germline. CDR3 sequence reads: CASSLLAQPDTQYF. DNA for the CDR3: TGCGCCAGCAGCTTGCTGGCGCAACCAGATACGCAGTATTTT.

The table lists this clonotype with a few counts. The rearrangement joins TRBV20-1 to TRBJ2-3, with no clear D. This CDR3 spans 14 amino acids. V gave up 1 base and J gave up 6 bases, with 14 bases separating them. CDR1 and CDR2 (germline): DFQATT, SNEGSKA (reference sequence). The CDR3 coding sequence is TGCAGTGCTAGAGTTCGAGAGGCCGGGGATACGCAGTATTTT. Translated, it gives CSARVREAGDTQYF.

The chain carries TRBV5-1 and TRBJ2-5; 9 bases are a match to TRBD2. With V trimmed by 7 bases and J by 1 base, 5 bases remained unmatched. The CDR3 is 14 residues long. The germline V gene has CDR1 SGHRS and CDR2 YFSETQ. The CDR3 here is CASRSGSSQETQYF. The DNA for the CDR3 is TGCGCCAGCCGTAGCGGGAGCAGCCAAGAGACCCAGTACTTC.

The rearrangement joins TRBV4-3 to TRBJ2-7, with 8 bases lining up with TRBD1. Germline lookup yields CDR1 LGHNA and CDR2 YSLEER. The ends lost 3 bases at V and 2 bases at J; junction bases unmatched: 6. The CDR3 totals 15 residues. The CDR3 coding sequence is TGCGCCAGCAGCCAGGACAGGGTAGGGGCCTACGAGCAGTACTTC. This gives the protein CASSQDRVGAYEQYF.